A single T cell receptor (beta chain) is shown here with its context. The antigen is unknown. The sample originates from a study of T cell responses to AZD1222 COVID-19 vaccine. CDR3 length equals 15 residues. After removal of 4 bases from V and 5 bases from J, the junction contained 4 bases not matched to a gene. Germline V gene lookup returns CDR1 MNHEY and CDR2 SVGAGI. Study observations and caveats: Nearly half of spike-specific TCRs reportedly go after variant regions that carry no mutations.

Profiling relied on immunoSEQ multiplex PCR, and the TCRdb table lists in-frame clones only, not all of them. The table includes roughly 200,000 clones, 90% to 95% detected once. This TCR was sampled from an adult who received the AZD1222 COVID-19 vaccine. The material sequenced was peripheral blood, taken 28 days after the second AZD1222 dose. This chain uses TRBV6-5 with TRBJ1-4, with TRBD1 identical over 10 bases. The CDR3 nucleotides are TGTGCCAGCAGTTTGAGACAGGGGGCGAATGAAAAACTGTTTTTT. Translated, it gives CASSLRQGANEKLFF.